Shown below are 17 T cell receptor beta chains from a single sample sequenced in a study of blood T cell repertoires in COVID-19 (dated by TCRdb to the early 2020s). Library preparation was by the immunoSEQ multiplex PCR assay. TCRdb limited this immuneACCESS table to in-frame rearrangements with V and J called. A share of clones is missing; checked studies link under half to unresolved V genes, and the rest is unexplained. The sample table lists approximately 69,000 clones, more than 80% of them with a count of one. About an eighth of the sample rests with the top ten. Sequenced: peripheral blood. These receptors were collected from a man between 50 and 59 years old with COVID-19, enrolled during active disease.

The CDR3 sequence is CASSSGGLQPQHF. The CDR3 DNA reads as TGTGCCAGCAGTTCAGGGGGCTTACAGCCCCAGCATTTT. The V call is TRBV12-3 or TRBV12-4, the J call TRBJ1-5; 8 positions agree with TRBD1. CDR3 size: 13 residues. J lost 7 bases, V lost 4 bases, and 3 bases had no gene match.

The chain links TRBV9 to TRBJ1-5, with a tentative D call TRBD1 (6 bases). V lost 0 bases and J lost 4, with 11 bases in between. CDR1 SGDLS and CDR2 YYNGEE come from the germline V gene. This CDR3 spans 15 amino acids. The CDR3 spells CASSVGGQTNQPQHF. CDR3 nucleotides: TGTGCCAGCAGCGTAGGTGGACAGACTAATCAGCCCCAGCATTTT.

This sequence joins TRBV4-1 and TRBJ2-2; 8 nucleotides line up with TRBD1. V lost 8 bases and J lost 6; bases outside the gene matches: 14. Germline CDR1 MGHRA, CDR2 YSYEKL. The CDR3 is 16 residues long. CDR3 bases: TGCGCCAGCGGGTGGACAGGGAATAATCTCGCCGGGGAGCTGTTTTTT. It yields the protein CASGWTGNNLAGELFF.

V is TRBV29-1 and J is TRBJ2-7; no clear D gene. The CDR3 consists of 11 residues. V dropped 5 bases and J dropped 5 bases, with 10 bases sitting between them. The germline V gene encodes CDR1 SQVTM and CDR2 ANQGSEA. The CDR3 DNA reads TGCAGCGTTACATCCGTGGACGAGCAGTACTTC. Protein: CSVTSVDEQYF.

CDR3 in DNA: TGTGCCAGCAGTACGGAGAACGACTATGGCTACACCTTC. Translating it yields CASSTENDYGYTF. The rearrangement links TRBV12-3 or TRBV12-4 to TRBJ1-2; D is undetermined. Trimming left V 5 bases short and J 3 bases short, with 10 bases between. The CDR3 covers 13 residues.

This rearrangement joins TRBV5-4 to TRBJ2-1; D remains ambiguous. CDR3 length: 17 residues. Germline values: CDR1 SGHNT, CDR2 YYREEE (reference sequence). V was pared by 4 bases and J by 2 bases, with 19 bases between. The CDR3 region is CASSALPPGAPYNEQFF. The CDR3 region has the DNA TGTGCCAGCAGCGCTTTACCTCCCGGTGCCCCCTACAATGAGCAGTTCTTC.

The chain employs TRBV30 and TRBJ1-5; no firm D call. Deletions cut 3 bases from V and 4 bases from J, with 4 bases between. Germline CDR1 and CDR2: GTSNPN and SVGIG (reference sequence). CDR3 size: 11 residues. The CDR3 DNA sequence: TGTGCCTGGAGCCTTAATCAGCCCCAGCATTTT. Amino acid sequence: CAWSLNQPQHF.

DNA for the CDR3: TGTGCCAGCAGTGACTCGATAACAGGGGTAACTGGGGCCAACGTCCTGACTTTC. Translating gives CASSDSITGVTGANVLTF. This sequence joins TRBV6-4 and TRBJ2-6, with TRBD1 identical over 7 bases. This CDR3 has 18 amino acids. Germline V gene data show CDR1 as MRHNA and CDR2 as SNTAGT. The junction had 7 bases not matched to a gene; V was cut back by 0 bases and J by 2 bases.

The chain uses TRBV7-9 and TRBJ1-1; TRBD1 matches at 9 bases. Trimming at V came to 5 bases and at J to 6 bases, leaving 10 bases not matched to a gene. The CDR3 contains 15 residues. Germline V gene data show CDR1 as SEHNR and CDR2 as FQNEAQ (reference sequence). For the CDR3, the DNA is TGTGCCAGCAGCCTTGAGACAGGGGGAGGTTCTGAAGCTTTCTTT. Its translation is CASSLETGGGSEAFF.

The chain carries TRBV5-8 and TRBJ2-1; 10 positions agree with TRBD2. The germline V gene has CDR1 SGHTS and CDR2 YDEGEE. V lost 1 base to trimming and J lost 6 bases; unmatched junction nucleotides: 4. This CDR3 contains 15 residues. The CDR3 sequence is CASSLRASGGNEQFF. CDR3 nucleotide sequence: TGTGCCAGCAGCTTGCGGGCTAGCGGGGGCAATGAGCAGTTCTTC.

The chain uses TRBV6-6 and TRBJ1-5; D is unclear. The germline V gene has CDR1 MNHNY and CDR2 SVGAGI (reference sequence). This CDR3 contains 12 residues. The V end was cut by 3 bases, the J end by 6 bases, with 6 bases between. This chain's CDR3 is CASSYGGQPQHF. The CDR3 DNA reads TGTGCCAGCAGTTATGGCGGTCAGCCCCAGCATTTT.

V gene TRBV11-2 combines with J gene TRBJ2-7, with D perhaps matching TRBD2 (5 bases). V was clipped by 5 bases and J by 6 bases, with 20 bases between them. The CDR3 covers 15 residues. The germline CDR1 and CDR2 sequences are SGHAT and FQNNGV. The chain's CDR3 is CASSPTLQEVGEQYF. In DNA form, the CDR3 reads TGTGCCAGCAGCCCCACCCTTCAGGAGGTCGGCGAGCAGTACTTC. The complete variable domain, with remaining parts taken from reference TRBV11-2 and TRBJ2-7, reads EAGVAQSPRYKIIEKRQSVAFWCNPISGHATLYWYQQILGQGPKLLIQFQNNGVVDDSQLPKDRFSAERLKGVDSTLKIQPAKLEDSAVYLCASSPTLQEVGEQYFGPGTRLTVT.

This chain links TRBV20-1 with TRBJ1-2; D unclear. Trimming pared 3 bases from V and 1 base from J, leaving 9 bases between. CDR1 and CDR2 from the germline V gene are DFQATT and SNEGSKA (reference sequence). This CDR3 is 13 amino acids long. DNA of the CDR3: TGCAGTGCTAGTTTCGGGAATAACTATGGCTACACCTTC. Translating it yields CSASFGNNYGYTF.

The V gene is TRBV7-9, the J gene TRBJ2-3, with 10 bases that match TRBD2. This CDR3 is built from 16 residues. Trimming cost V 1 base and J 2 bases; bases outside gene matches: 3. Germline V gene data show CDR1 as SEHNR and CDR2 as FQNEAQ (reference sequence). The CDR3 DNA is TGTGCCAGCAGCTTAGTCCTAGCGGGGGCCACAGATACGCAGTATTTT. It codes for CASSLVLAGATDTQYF.

A few counts support this clone. V and J are TRBV5-4 and TRBJ1-5, with D maybe TRBD1 (6 bases). The CDR3 sequence is 14 residues long. The V and J ends lost 0 bases and 7 bases respectively, with 11 bases between them. CDR1 and CDR2 from the germline V gene are SGHNT and YYREEE (reference sequence). CDR3 region: CASSLDQRGQPQHF. The CDR3 bases are TGTGCCAGCAGCTTGGATCAAAGGGGGCAGCCCCAGCATTTT.

This clone has only a few counts. V is TRBV10-3 and J is TRBJ2-5; possibly TRBD2 for D (6 bases). This CDR3 is built from 13 residues. V shed 6 bases and J shed 2 bases, with 10 bases lying between them. Germline lookup yields CDR1 ENHRY and CDR2 SYGVKD. The CDR3 spells CAIRRGDQETQYF. Written as DNA, the CDR3 is TGTGCCATCAGGCGGGGCGATCAAGAGACCCAGTACTTC.

The rearrangement joins TRBV3-1 (or the pseudogene TRBV3-2) to TRBJ2-3; 13 nucleotides align to TRBD2. Germline loops: CDR1 LGHDT, CDR2 YNNKEL (reference sequence). The CDR3 covers 14 residues. Unmatched junction bases numbered 5, after V lost 9 bases and J lost 5 bases. The CDR3 region has the DNA TGTGCCAGTCGACTAGCGGGGGGTCAAGATACGCAGTATTTT. Residues: CASRLAGGQDTQYF.